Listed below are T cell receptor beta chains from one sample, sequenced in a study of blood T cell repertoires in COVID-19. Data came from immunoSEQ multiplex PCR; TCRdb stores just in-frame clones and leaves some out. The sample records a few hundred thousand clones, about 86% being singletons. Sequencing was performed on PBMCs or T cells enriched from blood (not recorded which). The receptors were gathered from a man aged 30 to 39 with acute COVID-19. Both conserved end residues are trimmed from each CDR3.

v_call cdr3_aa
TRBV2 ASGGTGNEKLF
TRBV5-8 ASILYPAKNIQY
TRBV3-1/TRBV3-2 ASSPAGYEQF
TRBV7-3 ASSQGLAVTGELF
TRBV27 ASSLSAQGAWRVNEAF
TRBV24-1 ATTYSGQGEGEQF
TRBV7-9 ASSRGQGGETQY
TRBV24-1 ATSEEDRGEQF
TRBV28 ASSKDRAPFSGANVLT
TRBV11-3 ASSLNQGDTQY
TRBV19 ASSKQGRNTEAF
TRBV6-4 ASSDSPWGGGSYNEQF
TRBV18 ASSSGTQHQPQH
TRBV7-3 ASSLWTSGRSGELF
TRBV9 ASSVGTGGDTQY
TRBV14 ASSQERGSTEAF
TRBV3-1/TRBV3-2 ASSQGEQGGGYT
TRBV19 ASSIDLRISPLH
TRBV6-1 ASSGTTGQGATNYGYT
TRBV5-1 ASSLVGAGGPDTQY
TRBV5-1 ASSHPRGANEQF
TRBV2 ASRASGVSYNEQF
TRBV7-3 ASSLDGTGGGTEAF
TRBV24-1 ATSDLTGQGSGELF
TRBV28 ASSFVGSQPQH
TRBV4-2 ASSPGGRLNEETQY
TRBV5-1 ASSLVYPETQY
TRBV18 ASSPDRGGNYGYT
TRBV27 ASSTWLGLASNEQF
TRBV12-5 ASGLAGTGGNIQY
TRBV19 ASSKLDTDTQY
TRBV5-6 ASSIGQGGFTGELF
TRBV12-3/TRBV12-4 ASSFGATEAF
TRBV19 ASTRDFPSTDTQY
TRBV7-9 ASSPPEEVPNSPLH
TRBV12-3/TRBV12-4 ASSYLEEQF
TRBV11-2 ASSSEIAGEADTQY
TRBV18 ASSPGTSPREQF
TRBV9 ASSGGGEDTEAF
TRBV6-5 ASSSTRQDNSPLH
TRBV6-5 ASTPDRGSNQPQH
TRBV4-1 ASSQGSGIRETQY
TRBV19 ATQRLGQGATEAF
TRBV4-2 ASSRDRDRGNEKLF
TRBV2 ASSGRKAGANVLT
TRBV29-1 SVLRDRGDYT
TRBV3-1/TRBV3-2 ASSQDRSDLTEAF
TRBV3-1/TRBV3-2 ASSVRLAGDTQY